A selection of T cell receptor beta chains follows, all from one sample in a study of blood T cell repertoires in COVID-19. The protocol was immunoSEQ multiplex PCR, while the TCRdb copy is restricted to in-frame clones and leaves out a portion. In the table there are fewer than 85,000 clones, 70% to 90% of which are singletons. Source material: peripheral blood. The receptors shown here come from an elderly woman with active or convalescent COVID-19. Each CDR3 is given with its conserved first and last residue. The D gene is left open where the match is weak. Not all rows give a size; the values are once, few, many and, for expanded clones, a class.

TRBD1,TRBJ2-1,.,TRBV18,CASSRQGTQSSYNEQFF,TGTGCCAGCTCACGACAGGGTACCCAGAGCTCCTACAATGAGCAGTTCTTC
TRBD2,TRBJ2-4,.,TRBV5-6,CASSLYGTSGRTKSYF,TGTGCCAGCAGCTTATATGGGACTAGCGGGAGGACAAAATCGTACTTC
TRBD1,TRBJ2-7,.,TRBV5-5,CASSLAGGFFSYEQYF,TGTGCCAGCAGCTTGGCAGGGGGTTTTTTCTCCTACGAGCAGTACTTC
TRBD1,TRBJ1-1,.,TRBV18,CASSERQGARNTEAFF,TGTGCCAGCTCGGAGAGACAGGGGGCGAGGAACACTGAAGCTTTCTTT
.,TRBJ1-4,.,TRBV7-9,CASSAPGGGEKLFF,TGTGCCAGCAGCGCGCCCGGCGGGGGTGAAAAACTGTTTTTT
TRBD1,TRBJ1-1,.,TRBV12-3/TRBV12-4,CASRDSRALAFF,TGTGCCAGCCGGGACAGCCGGGCTCTAGCTTTCTTT
TRBD1,TRBJ2-2,.,TRBV7-8,CASSSRTGGTGELFF,TGTGCCAGCAGCTCACGGACAGGGGGCACCGGGGAGCTGTTTTTT
TRBD2,TRBJ2-3,.,TRBV25-1,CASSETGPTSGDTDTQYF,TGTGCCAGCAGTGAGACGGGGCCGACTAGCGGGGACACAGATACGCAGTATTTT
.,TRBJ1-6,.,TRBV6-5,CASSYSGRGDSPLHF,TGTGCCAGCAGTTACTCAGGGAGGGGTGATTCACCCCTCCACTTT
.,TRBJ2-7,.,TRBV7-8,CASSLVEATYEQYF,TGTGCCAGCAGCTTAGTAGAGGCTACCTACGAGCAGTACTTC
TRBD1,TRBJ2-5,.,TRBV19,CASSSNPGQGFAQYF,TGTGCCAGTAGTAGCAATCCGGGACAGGGATTTGCCCAGTACTTC
.,TRBJ1-2,.,TRBV6-2/TRBV6-3,CASSYLSGYTF,TGTGCCAGCAGTTACCTAAGCGGCTACACCTTC
.,TRBJ2-1,few,TRBV24-1,CATSDFIEGGSGAPYNEQFF,TGTGCCACCAGTGATTTTATCGAGGGGGGCAGCGGGGCCCCTTACAATGAGCAGTTCTTC
.,TRBJ2-7,few,TRBV6-5,CASSRQPFYEQYF,TGTGCCAGCAGCCGACAGCCTTTCTACGAGCAGTACTTC
.,TRBJ2-7,.,TRBV11-3,CASSRRRAGQSYEQYF,TGTGCCAGCAGCCGTAGGCGAGCGGGCCAATCCTACGAGCAGTACTTC
.,TRBJ1-3,.,TRBV7-9,CASSFGTLSSGNTIYF,TGTGCCAGCAGCTTCGGGACACTGAGCTCTGGAAACACCATATATTTT
TRBD2,TRBJ2-7,.,TRBV20-1,CSASSAGESYEQYF,TGCAGTGCTAGTTCGGCGGGAGAGTCCTACGAGCAGTACTTC
TRBD1,TRBJ1-5,.,TRBV27,CASSPDRGLSQPQHF,TGTGCCAGCAGTCCGGACAGGGGGCTCAGTCAGCCCCAGCATTTT
TRBD2,TRBJ2-1,.,TRBV5-4,CASSLIAGNEQFF,TGTGCCAGCAGCTTGATAGCGGGAAATGAGCAGTTCTTC
TRBD2,TRBJ2-3,.,TRBV10-3,CAISGRREEAWGTDTQYF,TGTGCCATCAGTGGCCGCCGGGAGGAAGCCTGGGGAACAGATACGCAGTATTTT
TRBD2,TRBJ2-1,many,TRBV28,CASRWRGTSVYNEQFF,TGTGCCAGCAGGTGGCGAGGGACTAGCGTCTACAATGAGCAGTTCTTC
TRBD1,TRBJ1-2,.,TRBV10-3,CAISESRQGELRGYTF,TGTGCCATCAGTGAGTCCCGGCAGGGGGAGTTGCGTGGCTACACCTTC
TRBD1,TRBJ1-2,.,TRBV28,CASRPGTGGGGYTF,TGTGCCAGCAGGCCAGGGACAGGGGGCGGTGGCTACACCTTC
.,TRBJ1-1,.,TRBV18,CASSLQANTEAFF,TGTGCCAGCTCACTACAGGCGAACACTGAAGCTTTCTTT
TRBD2,TRBJ2-2,.,TRBV9,CASSVVASGRGGTGELFF,TGTGCCAGCAGCGTAGTAGCTAGCGGGAGAGGGGGCACCGGGGAGCTGTTTTTT
TRBD2,TRBJ2-4,.,TRBV25-1,CASRGGLGGFRNIQYF,TGTGCCAGCAGAGGAGGACTCGGGGGGTTTCGAAACATTCAGTACTTC
.,TRBJ1-2,.,TRBV28,CASSFSRGLYGYTF,TGTGCCAGCAGTTTCTCCAGGGGCCTCTATGGCTACACCTTC
.,TRBJ1-4,.,TRBV5-1,CASSWAATNEKLFF,TGCGCCAGCAGCTGGGCAGCAACTAATGAAAAACTGTTTTTT
TRBD1,TRBJ2-7,.,TRBV6-5,CASSPAGGTYEQYF,TGTGCCAGCAGTCCTGCAGGGGGCACCTACGAGCAGTACTTC
TRBD2,TRBJ2-1,.,TRBV7-8,CASSPFRGRVHEQFF,TGTGCCAGCAGCCCATTCCGCGGGAGGGTTCATGAGCAGTTCTTC
.,TRBJ1-6,.,TRBV20-1,CSASADSPLHF,TGCAGTGCTAGTGCGGATTCACCCCTCCACTTT
.,TRBJ1-1,.,TRBV6-4,CASSDYPLDRGTSTEAFF,TGTGCCAGCAGTGACTACCCCCTCGATAGAGGGACAAGCACTGAAGCTTTCTTT
TRBD2,TRBJ2-1,.,TRBV11-3,CASSPGDSGSADEQFF,TGTGCCAGCAGCCCCGGTGACAGCGGGAGCGCCGATGAGCAGTTCTTC
TRBD2,TRBJ2-5,.,TRBV5-1,CASSPVGGGRVETQYF,TGCGCCAGCAGCCCCGTAGGGGGCGGGAGGGTGGAGACCCAGTACTTC
.,TRBJ1-1,.,TRBV5-1,CASSLEGRVGTEAFF,TGCGCCAGCAGCTTGGAGGGCAGGGTCGGCACTGAAGCTTTCTTT
.,TRBJ2-5,.,TRBV28,CASTHWGVPGQETQYF,TGTGCCAGCACTCACTGGGGCGTGCCAGGCCAAGAGACCCAGTACTTC
TRBD1,TRBJ2-7,.,TRBV6-2/TRBV6-3,CASSSSGTGGYEQYF,TGTGCCAGCAGTAGCTCCGGGACAGGGGGCTACGAGCAGTACTTC
.,TRBJ1-5,few,TRBV5-3,CARSFLGRDQPQHF,TGTGCCAGAAGCTTTTTGGGGAGGGACCAGCCCCAGCATTTT
TRBD2,TRBJ2-5,.,TRBV5-1,CASSLASSGAYEETQYF,TGCGCCAGCAGCTTGGCCTCGAGCGGGGCCTATGAAGAGACCCAGTACTTC
.,TRBJ2-7,.,TRBV7-2,CASSSSSGYYEQYF,TGTGCCAGCAGTTCGAGTTCAGGGTACTACGAGCAGTACTTC
.,TRBJ1-3,once,TRBV4-2,CASSPQFHSGNTIYF,TGTGCCAGCAGCCCCCAATTTCACTCTGGAAACACCATATATTTT
.,TRBJ1-6,.,TRBV5-1,CASSEQANSPLHF,TGCGCCAGCAGCGAACAGGCTAATTCACCCCTCCACTTT
.,TRBJ2-4,.,TRBV28,CASSLGLLAKNIQYF,TGTGCCAGCAGTTTGGGACTTCTAGCCAAAAACATTCAGTACTTC
TRBD2,TRBJ2-1,.,TRBV14,CASSHGLAGGWTNNEQFF,TGTGCCAGCAGCCATGGGCTAGCGGGAGGTTGGACCAACAATGAGCAGTTCTTC
.,TRBJ1-2,.,TRBV5-5,CASSLEQGTNYGYTF,TGTGCCAGCAGCTTGGAACAGGGAACCAACTATGGCTACACCTTC
TRBD2,TRBJ2-5,.,TRBV15,CATSRDLADQETQYF,TGTGCCACCAGCAGAGATCTAGCGGATCAAGAGACCCAGTACTTC
TRBD2,TRBJ2-3,.,TRBV5-1,CASSLAGSGGAFRDTQYF,TGCGCCAGCAGCTTGGCGGGTAGCGGGGGGGCCTTCCGGGATACGCAGTATTTT
TRBD2,TRBJ2-3,few,TRBV7-8,CASRLGPGRGVTDTQYF,TGTGCCAGCAGACTAGGCCCGGGGCGGGGGGTAACAGATACGCAGTATTTT
.,TRBJ1-6,.,TRBV7-9,CASSFRPDGNSPLHF,TGTGCCAGCAGTTTCCGTCCCGACGGGAATTCACCCCTCCACTTT
TRBD2,TRBJ2-6,.,TRBV2,CASTEREAGANVLTF,TGTGCCAGCACCGAGCGGGAGGCTGGGGCCAACGTCCTGACTTTC
.,TRBJ1-1,.,TRBV6-1,CASSDSGGANTEAFF,TGTGCCAGCAGTGATTCGGGAGGGGCCAATACTGAAGCTTTCTTT
TRBD1,TRBJ2-6,.,TRBV5-6,CASSFGLGQGLSGANVLTF,TGTGCCAGCAGCTTTGGTCTTGGACAGGGACTCTCTGGGGCCAACGTCCTGACTTTC
.,TRBJ1-5,.,TRBV19,CASQTGYSNQPQHF,TGTGCCAGCCAAACAGGGTATAGCAATCAGCCCCAGCATTTT
.,TRBJ2-2,.,TRBV7-2,CASSLVLGTGELFF,TGTGCCAGCAGCTTAGTTCTAGGAACCGGGGAGCTGTTTTTT
.,TRBJ1-5,.,TRBV19,CASNGQYSNQPQHF,TGTGCCAGTAACGGACAGTATAGCAATCAGCCCCAGCATTTT
TRBD1,TRBJ2-2,.,TRBV18,CASSLGQGSGELFF,TGTGCCAGCTCACTGGGACAGGGCTCCGGGGAGCTGTTTTTT
TRBD1,TRBJ2-3,.,TRBV14,CASSPSWSRGLSTDTQYF,TGTGCCAGCAGCCCCTCGTGGTCCAGGGGGCTTAGCACAGATACGCAGTATTTT
TRBD2,TRBJ2-3,few,TRBV4-3,CASSRGLTSGVPDTQYF,TGCGCCAGCAGCCGGGGCCTCACTAGCGGGGTCCCAGATACGCAGTATTTT
.,TRBJ1-1,.,TRBV7-9,CASSKTVNTEAFF,TGTGCCAGCAGCAAGACAGTAAACACTGAAGCTTTCTTT
.,TRBJ1-1,.,TRBV6-5,CASRLGPGVYTEAFF,TGTGCCAGCAGACTCGGGCCAGGGGTGTACACTGAAGCTTTCTTT